A selection of T cell receptor beta chains follows, all from one sample in a study of T-cell reconstitution after alpha-beta-depleted transplantation in children. Each CDR3 protein gets one entry after TCRdb re-called the PCR reads with MiXCR. The sample lists approximately 340,000 distinct CDR3 sequences, 10% occurring once. The material sequenced was PBMCs from the stem cell graft donor, taken from the stem cell graft. These receptors came from a human donor who donated a stem cell graft to a child with acute lymphoblastic leukemia. Each CDR3 is given with its conserved first and last residue. The D gene is left open where the match is weak. Clone size is shown for a subset of rows, as once, few, many or a class of expanded clone.

v_call	clone_size	cdr3_length	j_call	d_call	cdr3_aa	cdr3_nt
TRBV27	few	12	TRBJ1-1	.	CASKLEGTEAFF	TGTGCCAGCAAATTGGAGGGAACTGAAGCTTTCTTT
TRBV20-1	few	15	TRBJ2-1	TRBD2	CSAGRTSGQYNEQFF	TGCAGTGCGGGTCGGACTAGCGGTCAATACAATGAGCAGTTCTTC
TRBV5-1	.	13	TRBJ2-7	.	CASSLRADYEQYF	TGCGCCAGCAGCTTGCGGGCGGACTACGAGCAGTACTTC
TRBV12-5	.	15	TRBJ2-4	TRBD1	CASGHRQGTKNIQYF	TGTGCTAGTGGTCATCGACAGGGCACCAAAAACATTCAGTACTTC
TRBV11-3	.	16	TRBJ2-1	TRBD2	CASSLVYAAGGSEQFF	TGTGCCAGCAGCTTAGTTTATGCGGCGGGAGGGAGCGAGCAGTTCTTC
TRBV29-1	many	13	TRBJ1-1	.	CSAPQGENTEAFF	TGCAGCGCCCCACAGGGAGAGAACACTGAAGCTTTCTTT
TRBV18	few	14	TRBJ1-4	.	CASSPPVGSEKLFF	TGTGCCAGCTCACCACCGGTTGGCAGTGAAAAACTGTTTTTT
TRBV12-3/TRBV12-4	few	15	TRBJ1-2	.	CASSLGLYSPEGYTF	TGTGCCAGCAGTCTGGGCCTATACAGTCCTGAAGGCTACACCTTC
TRBV6-1	many	14	TRBJ2-7	TRBD1	CASRKGQGIYEQYF	TGTGCCAGCAGAAAGGGACAGGGGATCTACGAGCAGTACTTC
TRBV7-9	few	15	TRBJ1-2	.	CASSGEGGVNYGYTF	TGTGCCAGCAGCGGCGAGGGGGGCGTGAACTATGGCTACACCTTC
TRBV20-1	.	15	TRBJ2-7	.	CSARVTGGGRYEQYF	TGCAGTGCTAGAGTTACGGGTGGTGGTCGCTACGAGCAGTACTTC
TRBV6-2/TRBV6-3	.	13	TRBJ2-3	.	CASSLSTTDTQYF	TGTGCCAGCAGTTTGTCTACTACAGATACGCAGTATTTT
TRBV12-3/TRBV12-4	.	14	TRBJ1-2	TRBD1	CASRPGQYRGGYTF	TGTGCCAGTCGTCCGGGACAGTACCGCGGTGGCTACACCTTC
TRBV5-1	.	15	TRBJ1-4	TRBD1	CASSLNGQANEKLFF	TGCGCCAGCAGCTTGAACGGACAGGCAAATGAAAAACTGTTTTTT
TRBV12-5	few	15	TRBJ2-1	TRBD2	CASGFLAGIDNEQFF	TGTGCTAGTGGTTTTTTAGCGGGAATAGACAATGAGCAGTTCTTC
TRBV4-3	many	15	TRBJ1-3	.	CASSQVDSSGNTIYF	TGCGCCAGCAGCCAAGTCGACAGCTCTGGAAACACCATATATTTT
TRBV28	.	15	TRBJ1-2	.	CASSTDSALVYGYTF	TGTGCCAGCAGTACAGACAGCGCACTTGTCTATGGCTACACCTTC
TRBV2	few	14	TRBJ1-1	.	CASSGPRFITEAFF	TGTGCCAGCAGTGGGCCGCGATTTATTACTGAAGCTTTCTTT
TRBV11-2	.	16	TRBJ2-1	.	CASSLDPITSYNEQFF	TGTGCCAGCAGCTTAGATCCGATAACCTCCTACAATGAGCAGTTCTTC
TRBV27	.	16	TRBJ2-7	TRBD2	CASSLSSGMGERKQYF	TGTGCCAGCAGTTTATCTAGCGGGATGGGGGAAAGGAAGCAGTACTTC
TRBV5-1	.	15	TRBJ2-5	TRBD1	CASSSPTGAVETQYF	TGCGCCAGCAGCTCGCCCACAGGGGCGGTGGAGACCCAGTACTTC
TRBV7-2	many	12	TRBJ1-1	.	CASSMGNTEAFF	TGTGCCAGCAGCATGGGGAACACTGAAGCTTTCTTT
TRBV7-8	few	15	TRBJ2-2	.	CASSFGHLNTGELFF	TGTGCCAGCAGCTTCGGCCACCTGAACACCGGGGAGCTGTTTTTT
TRBV9	.	14	TRBJ2-7	TRBD2	CASSPGTSFDEQYF	TGTGCCAGCAGCCCTGGGACTAGCTTCGACGAGCAGTACTTC
TRBV6-5	few	17	TRBJ2-2	.	CASSSLLGPSNTGELFF	TGTGCCAGCAGTTCATTACTGGGACCTTCGAACACCGGGGAGCTGTTTTTT
TRBV11-2	few	16	TRBJ2-2	.	CASSLLSGPRTGELFF	TGTGCCAGCAGCTTGCTCAGCGGCCCTCGGACCGGGGAGCTGTTTTTT
TRBV28	.	15	TRBJ1-3	TRBD1	CASSRDRLTGNTIYF	TGTGCCAGCAGTAGGGACAGGCTCACTGGAAACACCATATATTTT
TRBV10-3	.	17	TRBJ2-1	TRBD2	CAISESTASGSRYEQFF	TGTGCCATCAGTGAGTCGACGGCTAGCGGGAGTCGGTATGAGCAGTTCTTC
TRBV4-2	few	16	TRBJ2-2	TRBD2	CASSQGSGRNTGELFF	TGTGCCAGCAGCCAAGGAAGCGGGAGGAACACCGGGGAGCTGTTTTTT
TRBV27	many	14	TRBJ2-5	.	CASQLTGFQETQYF	TGTGCCAGCCAATTAACAGGATTCCAAGAGACCCAGTACTTC
TRBV27	few	13	TRBJ2-7	.	CASSLKSRAEQYF	TGTGCCAGCAGTCTTAAGAGCAGAGCTGAGCAGTACTTC
TRBV20-1	few	12	TRBJ2-7	.	CSASRVSREQYF	TGCAGTGCTAGCCGGGTTTCTCGCGAGCAGTACTTC
TRBV3-1	.	13	TRBJ1-2	.	CASSPSANYGYAF	TGTGCCAGCAGCCCTTCGGCTAACTATGGCTACGCCTTC
TRBV28	few	12	TRBJ2-1	.	CASGGSYNEQFF	TGTGCCAGCGGCGGCTCCTACAATGAGCAGTTCTTC
TRBV5-1	many	14	TRBJ2-3	.	CASSLERVTDTQYF	TGCGCCAGCAGCTTGGAAAGGGTCACAGATACGCAGTATTTT
TRBV5-6	many	16	TRBJ2-1	TRBD2	CASSLGASGANNEQFF	TGTGCCAGCAGCTTGGGGGCTAGCGGGGCCAACAATGAGCAGTTCTTC
TRBV12-3/TRBV12-4	few	18	TRBJ2-1	TRBD2	CASSLVIRGLAGYNEQFF	TGTGCCAGCAGTTTGGTTATCAGGGGTCTAGCGGGATACAATGAGCAGTTCTTC
TRBV4-1	.	18	TRBJ2-5	TRBD2	CASSQDPRGLAGVETQYF	TGCGCCAGCAGCCAAGATCCTCGGGGGCTAGCGGGAGTGGAGACCCAGTACTTC
TRBV4-1	.	15	TRBJ2-3	TRBD1	CASSERDRSTDTQYF	TGCGCCAGCAGCGAAAGGGACAGGTCCACAGATACGCAGTATTTT